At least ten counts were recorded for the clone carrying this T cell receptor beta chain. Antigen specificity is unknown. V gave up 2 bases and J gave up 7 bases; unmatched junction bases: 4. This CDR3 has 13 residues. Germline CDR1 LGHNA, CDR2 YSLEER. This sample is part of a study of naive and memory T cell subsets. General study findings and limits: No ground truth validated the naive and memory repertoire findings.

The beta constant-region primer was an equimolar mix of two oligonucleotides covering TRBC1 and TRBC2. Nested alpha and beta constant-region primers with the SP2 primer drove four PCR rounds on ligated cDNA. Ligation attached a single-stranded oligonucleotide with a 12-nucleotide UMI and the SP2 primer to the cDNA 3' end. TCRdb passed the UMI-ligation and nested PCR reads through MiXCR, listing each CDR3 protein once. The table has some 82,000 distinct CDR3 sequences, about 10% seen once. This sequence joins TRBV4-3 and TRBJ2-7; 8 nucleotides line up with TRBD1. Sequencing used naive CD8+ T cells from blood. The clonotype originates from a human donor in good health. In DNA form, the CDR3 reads TGCGCCAGCAGCCAACGGACAGGGCGAGAGCAGTACTTC. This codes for CASSQRTGREQYF.